The T cell receptor (beta chain) under discussion was sequenced for a study of cytomegalovirus exposure and HLA in healthy donors. Study summary: The early release's HLA-typed donors yielded 65 million to 85 million unique TCRs.

Findings and caveats of the study: A later analysis found TCR association rates differed by HLA locus, highest for DRB1 and lowest for HLA-C. Researchers had no immune exposure information except CMV serostatus available.

PCR used 60 Vbeta primers and 13 Jbeta primers. Assay used: immunoSEQ multiplex PCR; TCRdb lists only in-frame clones, some missing. The profile covers 85,000 to 130,000 clones, with around 76% appearing a single time and 5% to 7% taken by the ten largest. Details on this clone: Its antigen is not known.

This TCR was sampled from a woman between 45 and 60 years old in good health and CMV-seropositive. Material for sequencing was PBMCs.

The CDR3 region has the DNA TGTGCCAGCAGCACCCGGGACAGGGGTAGCGAGCAGTACTTC. Amino acid sequence: CASSTRDRGSEQYF. The chain employs TRBV13 and TRBJ2-7; TRBD1 aligns across 10 bases. The CDR3 totals 14 residues. Germline loops: CDR1 PRHDT, CDR2 FYEKMQ (reference sequence). The J segment lost 6 bases and the V segment lost 5 bases, leaving 7 bases of the junction unmatched.